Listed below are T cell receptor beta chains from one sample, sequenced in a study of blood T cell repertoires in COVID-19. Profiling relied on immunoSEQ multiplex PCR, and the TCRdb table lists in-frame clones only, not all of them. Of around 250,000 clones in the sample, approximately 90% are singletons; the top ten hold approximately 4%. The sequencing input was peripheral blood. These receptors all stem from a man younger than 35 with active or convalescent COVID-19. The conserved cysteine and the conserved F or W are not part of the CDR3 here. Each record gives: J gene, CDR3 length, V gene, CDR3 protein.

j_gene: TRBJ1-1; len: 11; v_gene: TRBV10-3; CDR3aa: ATGWGLNTEAF
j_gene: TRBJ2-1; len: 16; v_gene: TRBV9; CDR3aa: ASSVAGVLAGGNNEQF
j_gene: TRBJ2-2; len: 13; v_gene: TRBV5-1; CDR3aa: ASSRTSGLTGELF
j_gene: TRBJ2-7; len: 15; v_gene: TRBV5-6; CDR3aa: ASSPKWDIEMKGEQY
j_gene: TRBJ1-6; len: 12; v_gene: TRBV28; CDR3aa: ASRNRAVPSPLH
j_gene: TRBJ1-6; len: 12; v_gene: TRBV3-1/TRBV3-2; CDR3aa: ASSQPHSAAPLH
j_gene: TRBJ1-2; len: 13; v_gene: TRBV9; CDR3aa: ASSPEGTVNYGYT
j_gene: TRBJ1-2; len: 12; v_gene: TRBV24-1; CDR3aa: ATSDFGTAYGYT
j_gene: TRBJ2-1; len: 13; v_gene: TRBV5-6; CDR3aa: ASSLGQGADNEQF
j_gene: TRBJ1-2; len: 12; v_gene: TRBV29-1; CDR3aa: SVRDRGVNYGYT
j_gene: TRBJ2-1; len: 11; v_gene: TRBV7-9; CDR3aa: ASSLVLQAPRF
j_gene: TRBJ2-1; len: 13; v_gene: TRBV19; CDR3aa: ASSPSGGAYNEQF
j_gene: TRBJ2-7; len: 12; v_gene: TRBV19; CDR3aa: ASTSSGRSYEQY
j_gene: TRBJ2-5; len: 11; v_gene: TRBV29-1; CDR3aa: SIRDTSGETQY
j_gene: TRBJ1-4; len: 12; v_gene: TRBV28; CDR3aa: ASSSGQSSEKLF
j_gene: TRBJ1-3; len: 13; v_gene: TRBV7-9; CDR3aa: ASSFSQGSGNTIY
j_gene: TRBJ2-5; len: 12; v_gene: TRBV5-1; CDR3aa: ASSFQGGEETQY
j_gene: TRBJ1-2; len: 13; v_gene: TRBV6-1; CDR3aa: ASSEPVLRFYGYT
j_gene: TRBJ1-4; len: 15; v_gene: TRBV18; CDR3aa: ASSPGQGFLTNEKLF
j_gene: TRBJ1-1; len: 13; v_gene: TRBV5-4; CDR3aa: ASSWDRGVNTEAF
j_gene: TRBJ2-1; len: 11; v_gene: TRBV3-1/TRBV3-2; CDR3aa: ASSQDGWNEQF
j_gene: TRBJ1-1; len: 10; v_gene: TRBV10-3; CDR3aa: AISEASTGLW
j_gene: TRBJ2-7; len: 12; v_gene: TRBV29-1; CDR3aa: SVEEGTGAVEQY
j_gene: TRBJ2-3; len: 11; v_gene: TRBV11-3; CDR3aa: ASSPARGDTQY
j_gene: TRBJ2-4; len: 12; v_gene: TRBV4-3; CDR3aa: ASSQDTTKNIQY
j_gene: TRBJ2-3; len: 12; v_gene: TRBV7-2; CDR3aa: ASSFQGSTDTQY
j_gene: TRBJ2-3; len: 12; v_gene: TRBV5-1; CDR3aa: ASSLVALTDTQY
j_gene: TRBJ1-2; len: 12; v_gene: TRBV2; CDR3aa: ASKTDRDGGGYT
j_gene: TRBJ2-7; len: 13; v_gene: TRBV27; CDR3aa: ASSLLAGEPQEQY
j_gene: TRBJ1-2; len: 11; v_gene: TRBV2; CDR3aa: ASRDRGNYGYT
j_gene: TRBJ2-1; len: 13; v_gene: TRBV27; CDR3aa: ASRPTSGGANEQF
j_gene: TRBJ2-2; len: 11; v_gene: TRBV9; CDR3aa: ASSGTITGELF
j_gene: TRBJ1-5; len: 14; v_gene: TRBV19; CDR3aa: ATGGQGLLSNQPQH
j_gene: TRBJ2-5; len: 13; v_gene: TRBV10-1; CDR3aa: ASSGDRGIKETQY
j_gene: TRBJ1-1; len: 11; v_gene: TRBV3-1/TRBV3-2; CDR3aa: ASVREGTNEAF
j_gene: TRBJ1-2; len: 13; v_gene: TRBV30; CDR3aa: AWSAMTDRGYGYT
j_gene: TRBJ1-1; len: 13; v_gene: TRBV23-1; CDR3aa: ASSQVRAGDREAF
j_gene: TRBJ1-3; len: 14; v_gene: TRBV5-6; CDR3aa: ASSQGGPSSGNTIY
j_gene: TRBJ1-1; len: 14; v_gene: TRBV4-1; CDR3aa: ASSHQETVMNTEAF
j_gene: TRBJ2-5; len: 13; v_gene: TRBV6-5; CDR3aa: ASSYSIAVRETQY
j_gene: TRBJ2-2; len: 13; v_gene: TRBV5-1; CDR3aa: ASSFLTSGTGELF
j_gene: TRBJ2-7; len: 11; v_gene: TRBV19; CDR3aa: ASGTGGSYEQY
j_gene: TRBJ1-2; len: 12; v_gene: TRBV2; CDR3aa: ASSEDRSYSVRT
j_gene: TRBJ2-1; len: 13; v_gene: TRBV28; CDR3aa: ASSFGSAGGNEQF
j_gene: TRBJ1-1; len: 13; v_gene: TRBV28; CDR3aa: ASSLITDMNTEAF
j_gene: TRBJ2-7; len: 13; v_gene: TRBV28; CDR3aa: ASSPQRRNFYEQY
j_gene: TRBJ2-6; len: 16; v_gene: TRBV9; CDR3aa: ASSTRDRGFPRANVLT
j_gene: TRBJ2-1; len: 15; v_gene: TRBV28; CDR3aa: ASSSSRRGPSRNEQF
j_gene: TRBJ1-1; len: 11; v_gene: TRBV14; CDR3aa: ASSQVHSGEAF
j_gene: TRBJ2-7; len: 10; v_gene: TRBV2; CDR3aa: ATTESSYEQY
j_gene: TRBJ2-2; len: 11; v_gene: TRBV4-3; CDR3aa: ASSPGWTGELF
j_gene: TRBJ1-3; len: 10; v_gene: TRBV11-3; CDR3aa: ASSLEGNTIY
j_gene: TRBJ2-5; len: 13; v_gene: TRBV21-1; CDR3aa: ASSKAGATMETQY
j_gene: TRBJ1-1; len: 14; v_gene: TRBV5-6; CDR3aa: ASSRWRTGRVVQAF